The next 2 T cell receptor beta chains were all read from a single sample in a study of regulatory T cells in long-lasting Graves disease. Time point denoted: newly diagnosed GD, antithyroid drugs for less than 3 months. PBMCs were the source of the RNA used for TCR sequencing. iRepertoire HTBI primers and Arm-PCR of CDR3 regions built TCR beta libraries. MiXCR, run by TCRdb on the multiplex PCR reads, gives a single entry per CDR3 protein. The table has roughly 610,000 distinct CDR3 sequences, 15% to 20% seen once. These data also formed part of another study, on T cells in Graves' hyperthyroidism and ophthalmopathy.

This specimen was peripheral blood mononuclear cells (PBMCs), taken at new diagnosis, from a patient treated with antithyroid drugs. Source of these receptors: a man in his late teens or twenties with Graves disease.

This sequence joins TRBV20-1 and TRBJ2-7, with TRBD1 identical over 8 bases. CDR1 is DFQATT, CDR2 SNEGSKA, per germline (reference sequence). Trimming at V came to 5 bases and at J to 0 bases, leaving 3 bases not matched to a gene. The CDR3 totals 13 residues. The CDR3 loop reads CSAEDRASYEQYF. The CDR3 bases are TGCAGTGCTGAGGACAGGGCCTCCTACGAGCAGTACTTC.

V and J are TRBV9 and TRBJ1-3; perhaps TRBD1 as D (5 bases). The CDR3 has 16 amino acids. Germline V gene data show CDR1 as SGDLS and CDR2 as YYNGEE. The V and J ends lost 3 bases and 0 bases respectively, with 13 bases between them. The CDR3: CASSGKGFVSGNTIYF. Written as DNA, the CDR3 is TGTGCCAGCAGCGGTAAGGGGTTCGTCTCTGGAAACACCATATATTTT.